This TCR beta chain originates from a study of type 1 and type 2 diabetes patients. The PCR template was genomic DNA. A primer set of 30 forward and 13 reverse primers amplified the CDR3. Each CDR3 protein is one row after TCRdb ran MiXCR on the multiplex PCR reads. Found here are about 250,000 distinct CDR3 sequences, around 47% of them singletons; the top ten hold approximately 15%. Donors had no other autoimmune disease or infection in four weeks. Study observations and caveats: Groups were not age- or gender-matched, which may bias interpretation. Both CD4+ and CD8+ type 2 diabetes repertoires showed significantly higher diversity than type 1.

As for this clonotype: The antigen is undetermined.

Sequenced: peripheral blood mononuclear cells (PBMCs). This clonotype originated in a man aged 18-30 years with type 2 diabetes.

CDR3 nucleotides: TGTGCCAGCAGATCTCCTGACTATGGCTACACCTTC. It codes for CASRSPDYGYTF. V is TRBV6-2 or TRBV6-3 and J is TRBJ1-2, with D uncertain. The CDR3 totals 12 residues. The V end was cut by 6 bases, the J end by 3 bases, with 8 bases between. In germline, CDR1 is MNHEY, CDR2 SVGEGT.